The T cell receptor (beta chain) under discussion was sequenced for a study of Graves' ophthalmopathy and Graves' hyperthyroidism. On the study more broadly: Hyperthyroidism counted as stable given no ophthalmopathy within 18 months of follow-up. Study findings and constraints: Among thyroid clonotypes expanded above 0.001 frequency, most also appeared in blood.

CDR3 size: 14 residues. Germline V lookup: CDR1 DFQATT, CDR2 SNEGSKA (reference sequence). The V gene end was trimmed by 2 bases and the J gene end by 2 bases; junction bases not matched to a gene: 2. There are many counts of this clonotype. Its target is not known. RNA transcripts served as template for amplifying TCR beta CDR3 sequences. RT-PCR with HTBI primers came first, then second-round multiplex PCR. One entry per CDR3 protein, called by TCRdb with MiXCR from the multiplex PCR reads. The top ten hold roughly 10% of the sample, which has about 1.2 million distinct CDR3 sequences, around a third seen once.

The sequence came from an adult man with Graves' hyperthyroidism. The gene calls are TRBV20-1 and TRBJ1-5; 8 bases are shared with TRBD1. The specimen was peripheral blood or thyroid tissue (not recorded which). As DNA, the CDR3 is TGCAGTGCTAGAAAACAGGGGGGCAATCAGCCCCAGCATTTT. Its translation: CSARKQGGNQPQHF.